These 7 T cell receptor beta chains share one sample of origin, sequenced in a study of T-cell reconstitution after alpha-beta-depleted transplantation in children. Preparation of the TCRbeta library used unique molecular identifiers. TCRdb re-called the PCR reads through MiXCR, storing one row per CDR3 protein. The sample lists hundreds of thousands of distinct CDR3 sequences, roughly 15% occurring once. Sample: PBMCs from the stem cell graft donor, taken from the stem cell graft. The receptors shown here come from a human donor who donated a stem cell graft to a child with acute myeloid leukemia.

This clonotype was detected many times. The chain uses TRBV7-9 and TRBJ1-2, with D possibly TRBD1 on 5 matching bases. In germline, CDR1 is SEHNR, CDR2 FQNEAQ (reference sequence). V was trimmed by 4 bases and J by 7 bases, leaving 10 bases between them. The CDR3 totals 12 residues. The CDR3 coding sequence is TGTGCCAGCAGCTGGGACCCTCCTGGCTACACCTTC. Protein product: CASSWDPPGYTF.

Ten or more counts support this clonotype. This chain joins TRBV20-1 and TRBJ2-3; 7 nucleotides agree with TRBD2. Germline CDR1 DFQATT, CDR2 SNEGSKA (reference sequence). The CDR3 has 14 residues. After removal of 5 bases from V and 2 bases from J, the junction contained 7 bases not matched to a gene. This chain's CDR3 is CSAGLAAFTDTQYF. CDR3 coding DNA: TGCAGTGCTGGCCTAGCGGCCTTCACAGATACGCAGTATTTT.

This clonotype was seen ten or more times. The chain employs TRBV20-1 and TRBJ1-4; TRBD1 might be the D (6 bases). Per the germline V gene, CDR1 is DFQATT and CDR2 is SNEGSKA (reference sequence). V lost 1 base to trimming and J lost 2 bases, with 17 bases between them. CDR3 length: 17 residues. The CDR3 here is CSARGPLGGLTNEKLFF. CDR3 bases: TGCAGTGCTAGAGGCCCCCTCGGGGGGCTCACTAATGAAAAACTGTTTTTT.

This clonotype was counted many times. This chain joins TRBV29-1 and TRBJ1-2, with unresolved D. V lost 6 bases to trimming and J lost 7 bases, with 12 bases between them. Germline CDR1 and CDR2: SQVTM and ANQGSEA. This CDR3 region has 11 residues. The DNA of the CDR3 is TGCAGCGTGTTTGGGGATACTGGCTACACCTTC. This codes for CSVFGDTGYTF. Based on the CDR3 plus reference TRBV29-1 and TRBJ1-2, the full variable domain is SAVISQKPSRDICQRGTSLTIQCQVDSQVTMMFWYRQQPGQSLTLIATANQGSEATYESGFVIDKFPISRPNLTFSTLTVSNMSPEDSSIYLCSVFGDTGYTFGSGTRLTVV.

This clonotype was seen ten or more times. The chain combines TRBV11-2 with TRBJ2-6, with TRBD1 identical over 8 bases. The V gene's germline CDR1 is SGHAT and CDR2 FQNNGV. The CDR3 runs 18 residues. Germline trimming cut 5 bases from V and 2 bases from J; bases unmatched to any gene: 11. The CDR3 is CASSPVGQGGAGANVLTF. The CDR3 DNA reads TGTGCCAGCAGCCCTGTCGGACAGGGTGGAGCTGGGGCCAACGTCCTGACTTTC. Full variable domain (outside the CDR3, taken from reference TRBV11-2 and TRBJ2-6): EAGVAQSPRYKIIEKRQSVAFWCNPISGHATLYWYQQILGQGPKLLIQFQNNGVVDDSQLPKDRFSAERLKGVDSTLKIQPAKLEDSAVYLCASSPVGQGGAGANVLTFGAGSRLTVL.

This clonotype came up many times. This chain uses TRBV5-1 with TRBJ2-3; D ambiguous. Germline V CDR1 and CDR2: SGHRS, YFSETQ. V was clipped by 1 base and J by 2 bases, with 8 bases between them. The CDR3 is 14 amino acids. The CDR3 coding sequence is TGCGCCAGCAGCTTGCCCGATGTCACAGATACGCAGTATTTT. This sequence encodes CASSLPDVTDTQYF.

The CDR3 sequence is CASSASTGTNTEAFF. The CDR3 DNA sequence: TGTGCCAGCAGCGCATCGACAGGGACGAACACTGAAGCTTTCTTT. The chain joins TRBV7-3 to TRBJ1-1; 7 bases map to TRBD1. The CDR3 consists of 15 residues. V lost 5 bases, J lost 1 base, and 7 bases stayed unmatched. Germline CDR1 reads SGHTA; CDR2 reads FQGTGA.